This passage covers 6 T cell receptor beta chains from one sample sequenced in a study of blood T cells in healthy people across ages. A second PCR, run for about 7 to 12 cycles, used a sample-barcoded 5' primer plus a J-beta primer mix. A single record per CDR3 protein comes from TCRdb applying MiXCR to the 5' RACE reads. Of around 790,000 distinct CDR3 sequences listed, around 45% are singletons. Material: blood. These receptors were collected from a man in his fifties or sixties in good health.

The CDR3 nucleotides are TGTGCCAGCTCACCGGACAGAACATCTAATGAAAAACTGTTTTTT. Its translation is CASSPDRTSNEKLFF. This chain connects TRBV18 to TRBJ1-4; D may be TRBD1 (6 bases). Germline V gene data show CDR1 as KGHSH and CDR2 as LQKENI. Trimming took 3 bases from V and 3 from J, leaving 11 bases between them. This CDR3 spans 15 amino acids.

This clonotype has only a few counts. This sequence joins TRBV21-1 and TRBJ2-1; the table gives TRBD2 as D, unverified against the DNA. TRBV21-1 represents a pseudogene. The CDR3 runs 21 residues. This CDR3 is CASSNTSGGGIVLISYNEQFF. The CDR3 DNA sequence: TGTGCCAGCAGCAACACCTCCGGGGGGGGTATAGTTCTCATCTCCTACAATGAGCAGTTCTTC.

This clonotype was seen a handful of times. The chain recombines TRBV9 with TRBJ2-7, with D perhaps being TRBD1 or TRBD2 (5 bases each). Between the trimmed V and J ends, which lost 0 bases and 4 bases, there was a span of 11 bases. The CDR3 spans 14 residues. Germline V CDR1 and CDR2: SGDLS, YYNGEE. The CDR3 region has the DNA TGTGCCAGCAGCGTAGAAGGGGCGGGTTACGAGCAGTACTTC. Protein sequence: CASSVEGAGYEQYF.

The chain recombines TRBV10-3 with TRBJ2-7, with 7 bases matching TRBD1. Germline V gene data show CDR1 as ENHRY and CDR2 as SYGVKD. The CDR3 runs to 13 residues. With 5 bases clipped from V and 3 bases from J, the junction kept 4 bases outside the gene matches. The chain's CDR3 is CAISPTGNYEQYF. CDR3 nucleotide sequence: TGTGCCATCAGTCCGACAGGGAACTACGAGCAGTACTTC.

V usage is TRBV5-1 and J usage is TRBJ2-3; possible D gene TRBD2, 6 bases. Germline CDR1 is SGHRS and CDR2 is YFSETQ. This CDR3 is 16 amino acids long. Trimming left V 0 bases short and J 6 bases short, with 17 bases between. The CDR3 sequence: CASSLGAGRIGDTQYF. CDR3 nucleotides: TGCGCCAGCAGCTTGGGGGCAGGGAGGATTGGGGATACGCAGTATTTT. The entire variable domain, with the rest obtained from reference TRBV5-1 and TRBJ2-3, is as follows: KAGVTQTPRYLIKTRGQQVTLSCSPISGHRSVSWYQQTPGQGLQFLFEYFSETQRNKGNFPGRFSGRQFSNSRSEMNVSTLELGDSALYLCASSLGAGRIGDTQYFGPGTRLTVL.

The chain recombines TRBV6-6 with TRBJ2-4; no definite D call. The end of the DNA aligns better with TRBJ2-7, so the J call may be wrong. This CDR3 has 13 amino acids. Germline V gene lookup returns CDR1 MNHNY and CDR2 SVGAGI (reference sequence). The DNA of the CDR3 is TGTGCCAGCAGTCAAACATGGGACTACGAGCAGTACTTC. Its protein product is CASSQTWDYEQYF.